This T cell receptor beta chain was sequenced for a study of cytomegalovirus exposure and HLA in healthy donors. Primers included in the PCR were 60 Vbeta and 13 Jbeta primers. Libraries were prepared by immunoSEQ multiplex PCR; TCRdb keeps only in-frame clonotypes and omits some of them. The data show roughly 120,000 clones, about 76% seen once. Losses at the gene ends were 1 base for V and 5 bases for J; bases not matched to a gene: 0. This CDR3 region has 13 residues. In germline, CDR1 is SGHRS, CDR2 YFSETQ. The source is a man aged 35-49 years in good health and CMV-seropositive. The chain is built from TRBV5-1 and TRBJ2-5; 9 bases map to TRBD2. The sample taken for sequencing was PBMCs. The CDR3 DNA reads as TGCGCCAGCAGCTTGACTAGCGGGGAGACCCAGTACTTC. This gives the protein CASSLTSGETQYF.